At least ten counts were recorded for the clone carrying this TCR beta chain. Germline CDR1 reads MNHEY; CDR2 reads SMNVEV (reference sequence). The V gene lost 2 bases and the J gene lost 5 bases, with 12 bases spanning the gap. The CDR3 is made up of 14 amino acids. First-strand cDNA relied on TRAV- and TRBV-specific primers spanning alpha and beta chains. Amplification, which lasted 20 PCR cycles, used a constant-region primer and V-primer adapter to amplify TCRs. In TCRdb, the reads were re-called with MiXCR into one record per CDR3 protein. The table lists more than 90,000 distinct CDR3 sequences, less than 25% of them singletons. Noted time point: after trial treatment. Treatment described: LDRT plus nivolumab, ipilimumab, low-dose cyclophosphamide and aspirin (RACIN trial). This record belongs to a study of low-dose radiotherapy and immunotherapy resistance in tumors.

The source material was PBMCs, sampled after low-dose radiotherapy plus immunotherapy. This receptor was identified in a male donor with prostate cancer. The V and J genes are TRBV27 and TRBJ2-5; D may be TRBD2 (6 bases). CDR3 in amino acids: CASSLRERGETQYF. The CDR3 coding sequence is TGTGCCAGCAGTTTAAGGGAACGGGGGGAGACCCAGTACTTC.